A single sample gave rise to the 12 T cell receptor beta chains below, sequenced in a study of blood T cell repertoires in COVID-19. The protocol was immunoSEQ multiplex PCR, while the TCRdb copy is restricted to in-frame clones and leaves out a portion. The data hold 300,000 to 400,000 clones, with approximately 89% observed a single time. The sequenced material came from peripheral blood. The receptors come from a woman aged 45-65 years who had recovered from COVID-19.

The chain is built from TRBV28 and TRBJ2-7; D possibly corresponds to TRBD2 (6 bases). Looked up from germline, CDR1 is MDHEN and CDR2 is SYDVKM. The CDR3 consists of 15 residues. Trimming removed 6 bases from V and 3 bases from J, with 18 bases in between. The CDR3 loop reads CASRPGERFRYEQYF. CDR3 DNA sequence: TGTGCCAGCAGGCCGGGAGAGAGGTTTCGCTACGAGCAGTACTTC.

This chain uses TRBV2 with TRBJ2-5; perhaps TRBD2 as D (7 bases). V dropped 2 bases and J dropped 7 bases, with 20 bases sitting between them. The V gene's germline CDR1 is SNHLY and CDR2 FYNNEI. The CDR3 runs 16 residues. The CDR3 spells CASSELMGRGARTQYF. The CDR3 DNA reads TGTGCCAGCAGTGAACTCATGGGACGGGGGGCGAGGACCCAGTACTTC. Full variable domain (rest looked up from reference TRBV2 and TRBJ2-5): EPEVTQTPSHQVTQMGQEVILRCVPISNHLYFYWYRQILGQKVEFLVSFYNNEISEKSEIFDDQFSVERPDGSNFTLKIRSTKLEDSAMYFCASSELMGRGARTQYFGPGTRLLVL.

J is TRBJ2-7 and V is TRBV30; weak D call: TRBD2 (6 bases). The ends were cut back, 7 bases at V and 2 bases at J, with 15 bases in the middle. This CDR3 spans 13 amino acids. From germline, CDR1 is GTSNPN and CDR2 SVGIG (reference sequence). The CDR3 bases are TGTGCCTTCAACGCGGGGCGGGCCTACGAGCAGTACTTC. Its protein is CAFNAGRAYEQYF.

The chain is built from TRBV3-1 (or the pseudogene TRBV3-2) and TRBJ1-1; 9 bases are shared with TRBD1. J gave up 4 bases and V 4 bases, and 4 bases lay outside the gene matches. The CDR3 has 14 amino acids. From germline, CDR1 is LGHDT and CDR2 YNNKEL (reference sequence). The CDR3 bases are TGTGCCAGCAGCCGACAGGGGGATAGCACTGAAGCTTTCTTT. Protein product: CASSRQGDSTEAFF.

The rearrangement links TRBV5-1 to TRBJ2-3; 7 bases line up with TRBD1. The germline V gene encodes CDR1 SGHRS and CDR2 YFSETQ. The CDR3 has 16 amino acids. The trim removed 2 bases at V and 1 base at J, leaving 7 bases unmatched. The CDR3 DNA is TGCGCCAGCAGCTTACTAACAGGGGCTCGCACAGATACGCAGTATTTT. This encodes CASSLLTGARTDTQYF.

This sequence joins TRBV6-2 or TRBV6-3 and TRBJ1-5; the match to TRBD1 covers 7 bases. The CDR3 has 14 residues. V lost 4 bases and J lost 6; bases outside the gene matches: 6. Germline CDR1 is MNHEY and CDR2 is SVGEGT. CDR3 region: CASSSRGFGQPQHF. CDR3 coding DNA: TGTGCCAGCAGTTCCAGGGGGTTCGGTCAGCCCCAGCATTTT.

The chain uses TRBV28 and TRBJ2-2; the match to TRBD2 covers 7 bases. The CDR3 length is 15 residues. Germline V lookup: CDR1 MDHEN, CDR2 SYDVKM. J lost 3 bases, V lost 5 bases, and 6 bases had no gene match. The CDR3 here is CASSTGTKYTGELFF. The CDR3 DNA reads as TGTGCCAGCAGTACCGGGACTAAATACACCGGGGAGCTGTTTTTT.

In DNA, the CDR3 is TGTGCCAGCAGCTTGGCAGGGGTAGGGCGTGAAGCTTTCTTT. It specifies CASSLAGVGREAFF. This sequence joins TRBV5-6 and TRBJ1-1, with D maybe TRBD1 (6 bases). The CDR3 length is 14 residues. Trimming cost V 0 bases and J 7 bases, with 13 bases left between them. Germline CDR1 and CDR2: SGHDT and YYEEEE. Supplemented by reference TRBV5-6 and TRBJ1-1, the full variable domain reads DAGVTQSPTHLIKTRGQQVTLRCSPKSGHDTVSWYQQALGQGPQFIFQYYEEEERQRGNFPDRFSGHQFPNYSSELNVNALLLGDSALYLCASSLAGVGREAFFGQGTRLTVV.

This chain connects TRBV19 to TRBJ2-2, with 9 bases aligning to TRBD1. J gave up 2 bases and V 5 bases, and 6 bases lay outside the gene matches. CDR3 size: 16 residues. From germline, CDR1 is LNHDA and CDR2 SQIVND (reference sequence). The CDR3 reads CASSWTGAINTGELFF. As DNA, the CDR3 is TGTGCCAGTAGTTGGACAGGGGCCATTAACACCGGGGAGCTGTTTTTT.

The rearrangement links TRBV29-1 to TRBJ2-2; a possible D gene is TRBD1 (6 bases). Trimming pared 6 bases from V and 4 bases from J, leaving 12 bases between. CDR3 size: 13 residues. Germline CDR1 SQVTM, CDR2 ANQGSEA. The CDR3 DNA is TGCAGCGTCTACACAGGGAGCACCGGGGAGCTGTTTTTT. Protein product: CSVYTGSTGELFF.

The V call is TRBV2, the J call TRBJ2-7; 7 nucleotides match TRBD2. The CDR3 is 15 amino acids. Trimming at V came to 4 bases and at J to 5 bases, leaving 11 bases not matched to a gene. Germline values: CDR1 SNHLY, CDR2 FYNNEI. Here the CDR3 reads CASSVFGAGEHEQYF. The CDR3 nucleotides read TGTGCCAGCAGTGTTTTCGGGGCGGGAGAGCACGAGCAGTACTTC.

The chain links TRBV29-1 to TRBJ2-7, with TRBD1 matching over 11 bases. Germline-derived CDR1 and CDR2 are SQVTM and ANQGSEA. V gave up 3 bases and J gave up 5 bases; unmatched junction bases: 6. The CDR3 runs 14 residues. CDR3 coding DNA: TGCAGCGTTGACCCCGGACAGGGGGCCAACGAGCAGTACTTC. This translates into CSVDPGQGANEQYF.